A single sample gave rise to the 5 T cell receptor beta chains below, sequenced in a study of TIL therapy for anti-PD-1-resistant metastatic lung cancer. The immunoSEQ assay was v3. Clones were sequenced by immunoSEQ multiplex PCR, and TCRdb holds only the in-frame ones, with some missing. The data hold under 70,000 clones, with 73% observed a single time. Time point noted: pre-treatment sample, taken before nivolumab and TIL therapy. Sequenced here: blood, sampled at baseline. The receptors originated from a person between 30 and 80 years old with non-small cell lung cancer.

This chain joins TRBV7-3 and TRBJ1-2; D ambiguous. CDR3 size: 12 residues. Germline V gives CDR1 SGHTA, CDR2 FQGTGA. Trimming removed 4 bases at V and 4 bases at J, with 7 bases between. CDR3 DNA: TGTGCCAGCAGCTCTGTACCCTATGGCTACACCTTC. Its translation is CASSSVPYGYTF.

This clone came up a few times. The rearrangement joins TRBV29-1 to TRBJ2-7, with D possibly TRBD1 on 5 matching bases. Trimming left V 1 base short and J 3 bases short, with 7 bases between. The CDR3 is made up of 12 amino acids. Germline V gives CDR1 SQVTM, CDR2 ANQGSEA. Here the CDR3 DNA reads TGCAGCGTTGAAGGGCAGGGCTACGAGCAGTACTTC. Translated, it gives CSVEGQGYEQYF.

This clone was detected only once. The rearrangement links TRBV5-1 to TRBJ2-6, with D unclear. V was cut by 6 bases and J by 0 bases, with 7 bases left in between. The CDR3 runs 14 residues. The germline V gene encodes CDR1 SGHRS and CDR2 YFSETQ. The CDR3 coding sequence is TGCGCCAGCACCCGGTTCTCTGGGGCCAACGTCCTGACTTTC. It encodes CASTRFSGANVLTF. The entire variable domain, with the rest obtained from reference TRBV5-1 and TRBJ2-6, is as follows: KAGVTQTPRYLIKTRGQQVTLSCSPISGHRSVSWYQQTPGQGLQFLFEYFSETQRNKGNFPGRFSGRQFSNSRSEMNVSTLELGDSALYLCASTRFSGANVLTFGAGSRLTVL.

V gene TRBV2 combines with J gene TRBJ1-4; 7 nucleotides line up with TRBD1. From germline, CDR1 is SNHLY and CDR2 FYNNEI. This CDR3 is 14 amino acids long. V lost 8 bases, J lost 0 bases, and 3 bases stayed unmatched. The CDR3 DNA follows: TGTGCCAGCCGACAGGGCGCAACTAATGAAAAACTGTTTTTT. Protein sequence: CASRQGATNEKLFF.

The V gene is TRBV7-9, the J gene TRBJ2-7; 10 bases line up with TRBD1. The germline gives CDR1 SEHNR, CDR2 FQNEAQ (reference sequence). This CDR3 comprises 16 residues. The V segment lost 6 bases and the J segment 1 base; nucleotides outside the gene matches: 9. The CDR3 protein is CASSHPRDRGSYEQYF. In DNA form, the CDR3 reads TGTGCCAGCAGTCACCCCCGGGACAGGGGATCCTACGAGCAGTACTTC.